This note documents a single T cell receptor (beta chain) sequence. The data were taken from a study of control samples from healthy donors and cancer patients. Assay used: immunoSEQ multiplex PCR; TCRdb lists only in-frame clones, some missing. The sample records around 140,000 clones, under 95% being singletons. V dropped 4 bases and J dropped 1 base, with 10 bases sitting between them. Germline V gene sequence: CDR1 SGHVS, CDR2 FNYEAQ. The CDR3 extends over 14 amino acids. Material: blood. The receptor was isolated from a man between 18 and 29 years old in good health. This chain joins TRBV7-6 and TRBJ1-1; unclear D gene. The CDR3 loop is CASSSSLANTEAFF. The CDR3 DNA sequence: TGTGCCAGCAGCTCCTCCTTAGCGAACACTGAAGCTTTCTTT.